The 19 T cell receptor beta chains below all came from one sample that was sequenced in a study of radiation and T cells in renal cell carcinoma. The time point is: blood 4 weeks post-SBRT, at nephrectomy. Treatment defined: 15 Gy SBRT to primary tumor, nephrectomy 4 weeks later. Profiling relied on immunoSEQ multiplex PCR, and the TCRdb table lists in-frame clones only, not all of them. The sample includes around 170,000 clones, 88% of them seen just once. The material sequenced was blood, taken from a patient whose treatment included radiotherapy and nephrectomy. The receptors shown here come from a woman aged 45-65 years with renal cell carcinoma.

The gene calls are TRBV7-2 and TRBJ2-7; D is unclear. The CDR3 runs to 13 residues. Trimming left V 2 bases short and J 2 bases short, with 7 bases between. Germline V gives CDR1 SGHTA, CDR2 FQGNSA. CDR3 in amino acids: CASSLWETYEQYF. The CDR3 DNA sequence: TGTGCCAGCAGCTTATGGGAAACCTACGAGCAGTACTTC.

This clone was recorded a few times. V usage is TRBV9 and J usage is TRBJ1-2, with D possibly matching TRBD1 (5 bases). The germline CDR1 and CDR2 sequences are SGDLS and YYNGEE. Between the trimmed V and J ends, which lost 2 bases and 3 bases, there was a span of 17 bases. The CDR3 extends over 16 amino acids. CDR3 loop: CASSVPQVGDDYGYTF. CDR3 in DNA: TGTGCCAGCAGCGTCCCCCAGGTAGGGGACGACTATGGCTACACCTTC. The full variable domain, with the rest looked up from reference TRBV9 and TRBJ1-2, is DSGVTQTPKHLITATGQRVTLRCSPRSGDLSVYWYQQSLDQGLQFLIQYYNGEERAKGNILERFSAQQFPDLHSELNLSSLELGDSALYFCASSVPQVGDDYGYTFGSGTRLTVV.

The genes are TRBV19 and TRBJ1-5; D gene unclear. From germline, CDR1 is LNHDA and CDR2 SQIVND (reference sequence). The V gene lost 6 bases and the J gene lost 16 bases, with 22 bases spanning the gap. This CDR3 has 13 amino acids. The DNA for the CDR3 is TGTGCCAGTAGCATTAACCGGGAAGCCTCCGTTCATTTT. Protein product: CASSINREASVHF.

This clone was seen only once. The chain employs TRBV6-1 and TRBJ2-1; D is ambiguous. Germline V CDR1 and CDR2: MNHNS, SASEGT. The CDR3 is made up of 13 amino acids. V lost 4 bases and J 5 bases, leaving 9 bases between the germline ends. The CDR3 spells CASSVDFNNEQFF. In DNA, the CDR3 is TGTGCCAGCAGTGTCGACTTTAACAATGAGCAGTTCTTC.

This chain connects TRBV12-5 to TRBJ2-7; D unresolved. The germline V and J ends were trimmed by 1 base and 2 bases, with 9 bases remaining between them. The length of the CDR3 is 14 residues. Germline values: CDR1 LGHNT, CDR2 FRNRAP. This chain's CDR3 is CASGLGLSPYEQYF. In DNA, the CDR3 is TGTGCTAGTGGTTTGGGCCTCAGTCCCTACGAGCAGTACTTC.

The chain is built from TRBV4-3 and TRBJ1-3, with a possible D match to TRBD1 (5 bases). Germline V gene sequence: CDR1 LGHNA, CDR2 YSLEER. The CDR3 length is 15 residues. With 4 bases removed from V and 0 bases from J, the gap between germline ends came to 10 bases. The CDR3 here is CASSLGTYSGNTIYF. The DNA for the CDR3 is TGCGCCAGCAGCCTTGGGACCTACTCTGGAAACACCATATATTTT.

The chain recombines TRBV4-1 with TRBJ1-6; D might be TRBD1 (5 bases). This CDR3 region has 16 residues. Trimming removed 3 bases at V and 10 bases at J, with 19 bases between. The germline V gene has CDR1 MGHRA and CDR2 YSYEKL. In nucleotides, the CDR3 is TGCGCCAGCAGCCAGTATCATGGGACCACACAATCACCCCTCCACTTT. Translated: CASSQYHGTTQSPLHF.

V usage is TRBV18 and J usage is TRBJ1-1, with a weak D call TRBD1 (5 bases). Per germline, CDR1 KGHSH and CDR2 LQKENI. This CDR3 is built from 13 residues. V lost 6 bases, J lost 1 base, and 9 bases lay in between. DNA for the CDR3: TGTGCCAGCTCGGCGGGGGGGAACACTGAAGCTTTCTTT. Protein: CASSAGGNTEAFF.

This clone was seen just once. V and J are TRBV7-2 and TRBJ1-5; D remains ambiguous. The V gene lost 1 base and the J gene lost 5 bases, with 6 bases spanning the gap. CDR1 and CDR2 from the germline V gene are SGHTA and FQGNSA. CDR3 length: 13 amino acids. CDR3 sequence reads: CASSLGFDQPQHF. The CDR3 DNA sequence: TGTGCCAGCAGCTTAGGATTTGATCAGCCCCAGCATTTT.

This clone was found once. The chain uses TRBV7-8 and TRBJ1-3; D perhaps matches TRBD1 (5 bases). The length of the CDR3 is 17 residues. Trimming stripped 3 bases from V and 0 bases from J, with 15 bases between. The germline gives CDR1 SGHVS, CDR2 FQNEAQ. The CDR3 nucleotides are TGTGCCAGCAGCTTTCAAGGACACCCGAGCTCTGGAAACACCATATATTTT. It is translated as CASSFQGHPSSGNTIYF.

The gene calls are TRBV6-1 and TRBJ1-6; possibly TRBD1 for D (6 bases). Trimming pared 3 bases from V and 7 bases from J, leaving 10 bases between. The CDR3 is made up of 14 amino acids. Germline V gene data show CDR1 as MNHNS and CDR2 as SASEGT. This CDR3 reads CASSDGGGNSPLHF. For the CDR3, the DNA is TGTGCCAGCAGTGACGGAGGGGGGAATTCACCCCTCCACTTT.

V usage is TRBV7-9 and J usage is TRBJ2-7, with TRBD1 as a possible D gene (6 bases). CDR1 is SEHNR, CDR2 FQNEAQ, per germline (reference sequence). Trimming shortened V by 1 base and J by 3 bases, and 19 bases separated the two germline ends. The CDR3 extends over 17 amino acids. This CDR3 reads CASSLGGSGARSYEQYF. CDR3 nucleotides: TGTGCCAGCAGCTTAGGGGGGTCAGGGGCGAGAAGCTACGAGCAGTACTTC.

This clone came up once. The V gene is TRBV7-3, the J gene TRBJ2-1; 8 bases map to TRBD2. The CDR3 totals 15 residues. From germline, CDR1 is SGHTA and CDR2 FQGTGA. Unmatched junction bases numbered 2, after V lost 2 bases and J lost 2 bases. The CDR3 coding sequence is TGTGCCAGCAGCTTACTGCGGGGGGCCTACAATGAGCAGTTCTTC. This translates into CASSLLRGAYNEQFF.

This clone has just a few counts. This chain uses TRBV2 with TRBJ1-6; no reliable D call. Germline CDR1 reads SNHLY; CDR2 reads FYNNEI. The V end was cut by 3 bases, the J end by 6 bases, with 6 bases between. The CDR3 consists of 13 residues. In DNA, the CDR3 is TGTGCCAGCAGTGACAGCCCTAATTCACCCCTCCACTTT. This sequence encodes CASSDSPNSPLHF.

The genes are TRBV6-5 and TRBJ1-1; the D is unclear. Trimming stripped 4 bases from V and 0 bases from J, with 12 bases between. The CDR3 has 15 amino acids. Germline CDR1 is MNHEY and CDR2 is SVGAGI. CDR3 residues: CASSSGFLMNTEAFF. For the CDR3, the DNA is TGTGCCAGCAGTTCGGGATTCCTCATGAACACTGAAGCTTTCTTT.

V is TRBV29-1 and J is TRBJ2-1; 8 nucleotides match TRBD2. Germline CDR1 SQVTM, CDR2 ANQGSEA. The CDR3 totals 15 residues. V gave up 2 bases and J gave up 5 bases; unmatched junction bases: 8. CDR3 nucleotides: TGCAGCGTTGAATGGCCTTGGCGGGGGGACAATGAGCAGTTCTTC. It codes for CSVEWPWRGDNEQFF.

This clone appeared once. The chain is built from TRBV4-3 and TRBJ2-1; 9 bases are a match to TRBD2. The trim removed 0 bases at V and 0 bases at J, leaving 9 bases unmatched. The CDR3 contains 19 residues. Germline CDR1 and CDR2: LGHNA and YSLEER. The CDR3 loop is CASSQDAASGGLSYNEQFF. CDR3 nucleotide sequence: TGCGCCAGCAGCCAAGATGCGGCCAGCGGGGGGCTCTCCTACAATGAGCAGTTCTTC.

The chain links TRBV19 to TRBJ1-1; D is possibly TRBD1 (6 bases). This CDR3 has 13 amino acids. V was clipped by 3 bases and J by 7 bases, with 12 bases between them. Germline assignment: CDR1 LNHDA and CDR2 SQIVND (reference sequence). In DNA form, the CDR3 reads TGTGCCAGTAGTATTAACGGAGGGGGTGAAGCTTTCTTT. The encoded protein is CASSINGGGEAFF.

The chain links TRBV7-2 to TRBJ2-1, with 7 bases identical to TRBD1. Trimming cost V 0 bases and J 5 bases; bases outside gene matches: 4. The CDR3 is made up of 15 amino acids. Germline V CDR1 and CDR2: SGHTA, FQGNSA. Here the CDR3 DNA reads TGTGCCAGCAGCTTAGCAGGGGGCGACCACAATGAGCAGTTCTTC. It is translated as CASSLAGGDHNEQFF.